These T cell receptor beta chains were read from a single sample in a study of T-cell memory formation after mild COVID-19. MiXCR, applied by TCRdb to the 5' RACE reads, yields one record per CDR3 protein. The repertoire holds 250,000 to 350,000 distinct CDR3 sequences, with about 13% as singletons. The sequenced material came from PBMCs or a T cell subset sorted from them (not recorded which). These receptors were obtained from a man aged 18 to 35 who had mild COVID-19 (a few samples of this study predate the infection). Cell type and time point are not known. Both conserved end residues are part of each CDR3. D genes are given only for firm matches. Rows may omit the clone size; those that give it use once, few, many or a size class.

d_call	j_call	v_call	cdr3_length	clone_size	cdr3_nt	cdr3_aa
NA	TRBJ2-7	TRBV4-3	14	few	TGCGCCAGCAGCCAAGATAGAGGTTACTACGAGCAGTACTTC	CASSQDRGYYEQYF
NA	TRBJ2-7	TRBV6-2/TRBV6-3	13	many	TGTGCCAGCAGCCGGGGAGGCTCCTACGAGCAGTACTTC	CASSRGGSYEQYF
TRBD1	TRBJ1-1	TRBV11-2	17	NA	TGTGCCAGCAGCTTAGAGGGGCAGGGGGCGCAGGCGACTGAAGCTTTCTTT	CASSLEGQGAQATEAFF
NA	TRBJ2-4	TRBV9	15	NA	TGTGCCAGCAGCGTAGGGGGGTACGACTTGAGCATTCAGTACTTC	CASSVGGYDLSIQYF
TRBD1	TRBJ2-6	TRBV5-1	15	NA	TGCGCCAGCAGCAAGAACACAGGGGAGACCAACGTCCTGACTTTC	CASSKNTGETNVLTF
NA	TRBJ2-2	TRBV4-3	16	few	TGCGCCAGCAGCCAAGATGAAGCGGAGTACACCGGGGAGCTGTTTTTT	CASSQDEAEYTGELFF
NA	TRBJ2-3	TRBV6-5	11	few	TGTGCCACCCTCCGGGGAGATACGCAGTATTTT	CATLRGDTQYF
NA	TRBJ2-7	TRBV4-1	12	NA	TGCGCCAGCAGCCACAGGGTTCGCGAGCAGTACTTC	CASSHRVREQYF
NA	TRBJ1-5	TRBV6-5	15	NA	TGTGCCAGCAGTTTCCGGGGGGAGAGCAATCAGCCCCAGCATTTT	CASSFRGESNQPQHF
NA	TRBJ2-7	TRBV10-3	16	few	TGTGCCATCAGTGAGTCGAAAGTGGCGGCCACCTACGAGCAGTACTTC	CAISESKVAATYEQYF
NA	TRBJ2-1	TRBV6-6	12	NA	TGTGCCAGCAGCAGGGCCGACAATGAGCAGTTCTTC	CASSRADNEQFF
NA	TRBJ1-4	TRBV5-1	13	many	TGCGCCAGCAGCCCTGCCCCCAATGAAAAACTGTTTTTT	CASSPAPNEKLFF
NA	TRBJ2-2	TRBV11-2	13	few	TGTGCCAGCAGCCAGCTACTATACGGGGAGCTGTTTTTT	CASSQLLYGELFF
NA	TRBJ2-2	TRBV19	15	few	TGTGCCAGTACGACCTGGTCGGGTCGCACCGGGGAGCTGTTTTTT	CASTTWSGRTGELFF
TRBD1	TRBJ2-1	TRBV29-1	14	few	TGCAGCGTTGAGGGACAGCCTTCCTACAATGAGCAGTTCTTC	CSVEGQPSYNEQFF
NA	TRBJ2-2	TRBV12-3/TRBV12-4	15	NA	TGTGCCAGCAGTTGGGACTTCCTGAACACCGGGGAGCTGTTTTTT	CASSWDFLNTGELFF
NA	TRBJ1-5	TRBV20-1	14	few	TGCAGTGCTAGAGGGGGGGCGAACAATCAGCCCCAGCATTTT	CSARGGANNQPQHF
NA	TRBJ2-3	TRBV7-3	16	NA	TGTGCCAGCAGCTTTCTACCGGGTGGGGCACAAGATACGCAGTATTTT	CASSFLPGGAQDTQYF
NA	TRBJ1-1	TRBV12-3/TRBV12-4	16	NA	TGTGCCAGCAGTCGATACCCCCGGGGGATGAACACTGAAGCTTTCTTT	CASSRYPRGMNTEAFF
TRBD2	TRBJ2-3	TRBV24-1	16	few	TGTGCCACCAGTGACCTCGCGGGGGGTTGGACAGATACGCAGTATTTT	CATSDLAGGWTDTQYF
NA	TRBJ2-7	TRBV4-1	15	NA	TGCGCCAGCAGCCAAGGGCTAGGGACTCCCTACGAGCAGTACTTC	CASSQGLGTPYEQYF